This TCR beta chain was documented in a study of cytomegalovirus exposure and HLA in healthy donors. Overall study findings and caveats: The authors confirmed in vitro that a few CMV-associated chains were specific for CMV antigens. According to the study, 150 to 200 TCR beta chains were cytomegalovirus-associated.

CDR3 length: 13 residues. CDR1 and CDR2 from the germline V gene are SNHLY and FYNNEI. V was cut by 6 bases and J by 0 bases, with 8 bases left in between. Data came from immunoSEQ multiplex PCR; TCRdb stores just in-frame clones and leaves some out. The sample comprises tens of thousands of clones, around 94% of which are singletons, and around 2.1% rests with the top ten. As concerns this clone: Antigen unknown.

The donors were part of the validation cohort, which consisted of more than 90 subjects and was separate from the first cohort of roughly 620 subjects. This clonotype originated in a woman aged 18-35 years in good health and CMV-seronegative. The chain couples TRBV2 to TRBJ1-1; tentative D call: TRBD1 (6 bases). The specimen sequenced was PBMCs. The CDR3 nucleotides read TGTGCCAGCAGAGGGGGACTGAACACTGAAGCTTTCTTT. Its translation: CASRGGLNTEAFF.